This is a list of T cell receptor beta chains from one sample in a study of cytomegalovirus exposure and HLA in healthy donors. Generated by immunoSEQ multiplex PCR, the TCRdb table keeps only in-frame clones and is missing some. This sample carries 200,000 to 250,000 clones, under 90% of them seen once, and the ten largest clones take over 1%. The sample consisted of PBMCs. The receptors were sampled from a human donor in good health. Each CDR3 is given with its conserved first and last residue. D genes are given only for firm matches. The size field is filled for only some rows; it gives once, few, many or a size class.

>NA|TRBV9|TRBD1|TRBJ2-5
CASSVGTGLQETQYF
TGTGCCAGCAGCGTGGGGACAGGGCTCCAAGAGACCCAGTACTTC
>once|TRBV18|TRBD1|TRBJ1-4
CASSPYGQGAANEKLFF
TGTGCCAGCTCACCATACGGACAGGGGGCGGCTAATGAAAAACTGTTTTTT
>NA|TRBV27|NA|TRBJ2-3
CASSLGAASTDTQYF
TGTGCCAGCAGTTTAGGAGCGGCTAGCACAGATACGCAGTATTTT
>once|TRBV7-9|NA|TRBJ2-3
CASSLVRDTQYF
TGTGCCAGCAGCTTAGTTAGAGATACGCAGTATTTT
>NA|TRBV29-1|NA|TRBJ2-3
CSVEAGESTDTQYF
TGCAGCGTTGAAGCGGGGGAGAGCACAGATACGCAGTATTTT
>NA|TRBV12-5|TRBD1|TRBJ2-3
CASGEQGSTTDTQYF
TGTGCTAGTGGTGAACAGGGGTCCACCACAGATACGCAGTATTTT
>NA|TRBV4-1|NA|TRBJ1-2
CASSFTRQGRDGYTF
TGCGCCAGCAGCTTTACCCGCCAGGGGAGGGATGGCTACACCTTC
>NA|TRBV7-9|TRBD1|TRBJ1-5
CASSLRGTGMECSNQPQHF
TGTGCCAGCAGCTTAAGGGGGACAGGGATGGAATGCAGCAATCAGCCCCAGCATTTT
>NA|TRBV5-1|TRBD2|TRBJ2-1
CASSLGASGILYNEQFF
TGCGCCAGCAGCTTGGGGGCCAGCGGGATTCTATACAATGAGCAGTTCTTC
>NA|TRBV19|TRBD2|TRBJ2-1
CASRPLAGAPNEQFF
TGTGCCAGTAGGCCTCTAGCGGGAGCCCCCAATGAGCAGTTCTTC
>NA|TRBV15|TRBD1|TRBJ2-1
CATSSRDRPYEQFF
TGTGCCACCAGCTCCCGGGACAGGCCGTATGAGCAGTTCTTC
>NA|TRBV21-1|NA|TRBJ1-5
CASTNDRVGQPQHF
TGTGCCAGCACAAACGACAGGGTTGGGCAGCCCCAGCATTTT
>NA|TRBV29-1|NA|TRBJ2-7
CSVAGRGDEQYF
TGCAGCGTTGCGGGCAGGGGAGACGAGCAGTACTTC
>NA|TRBV7-2|NA|TRBJ2-5
CASSSRLGPQTQYF
TGTGCCAGCAGCTCCCGGCTGGGGCCACAGACCCAGTACTTC
>once|TRBV27|TRBD2|TRBJ2-1
CASSPTRLAGDSEQFF
TGTGCCAGCAGTCCCACTAGACTAGCGGGAGACAGTGAGCAGTTCTTC
>NA|TRBV7-2|TRBD1|TRBJ1-2
CASSLGTGVNYGYTF
TGTGCCAGCAGCTTGGGGACAGGAGTTAACTATGGCTACACCTTC
>NA|TRBV19|TRBD2|TRBJ2-1
CASSTSGLAGSYNEQFF
TGTGCCAGTAGTACTTCGGGACTAGCGGGTTCCTACAATGAGCAGTTCTTC
>NA|TRBV4-1|TRBD2|TRBJ2-3
CASSQDLEAGGPLTQYF
TGCGCCAGCAGCCAAGATCTCGAAGCGGGAGGGCCTTTAACGCAGTATTTT
>NA|TRBV27|NA|TRBJ2-3
CASSLREPDTQYF
TGTGCCAGCAGTTTAAGGGAGCCAGATACGCAGTATTTT
>NA|TRBV12-5|TRBD1|TRBJ2-7
CASGLANRDRSGKPGYEQYF
TGTGCTAGTGGTTTGGCGAACCGGGACAGGTCGGGGAAACCGGGTTACGAGCAGTACTTC
>NA|TRBV14|TRBD1|TRBJ1-1
CASSGQGLWNTEAFF
TGTGCCAGCAGCGGACAGGGTCTATGGAACACTGAAGCTTTCTTT
>NA|TRBV5-4|NA|TRBJ2-1
CASSSQGREGYEQFF
TGTGCCAGCAGCTCCCAGGGCAGGGAAGGATATGAGCAGTTCTTC
>NA|TRBV11-2|TRBD2|TRBJ2-1
CASSLGLAGGDEQFF
TGTGCCAGCAGCTTAGGACTAGCGGGAGGGGATGAGCAGTTCTTC
>NA|TRBV27|NA|TRBJ1-5
CASSLGGVSNQPQHF
TGTGCCAGCAGTTTAGGGGGCGTGAGCAATCAGCCCCAGCATTTT
>NA|TRBV7-9|NA|TRBJ2-7
CASSRTNSYEQYF
TGTGCCAGCAGCCGGACTAACTCCTACGAGCAGTACTTC
>NA|TRBV18|TRBD2|TRBJ2-3
CASSHFEKAGRNTDTQYF
TGTGCCAGCTCACATTTCGAAAAAGCGGGGAGAAACACAGATACGCAGTATTTT
>few|TRBV7-9|TRBD2|TRBJ2-7
CASSLERGPSYEQYF
TGTGCCAGCAGCTTAGAGCGGGGCCCCTCCTACGAGCAGTACTTC
>NA|TRBV7-8|TRBD1|TRBJ2-1
CASSWDGQGSRNEQFF
TGTGCCAGCAGCTGGGACGGACAGGGAAGTAGGAATGAGCAGTTCTTC
>NA|TRBV5-1|NA|TRBJ1-2
CASSLDGEYGYTF
TGCGCCAGCAGCTTGGACGGGGAGTATGGCTACACCTTC